Below are 31 T cell receptor beta chains sequenced from a single sample in a study of tissue T cells after allogeneic stem cell transplantation. TCRdb keeps only in-frame clones here, not all; method: immunoSEQ multiplex PCR. There are approximately 45,000 clones in the sample; more than 90% occur only once, and about 3.8% lies in the top ten. Sequenced here: blood, sampled before transplantation. The receptors were gathered from a woman aged 40-75 years who later had graft-versus-host disease after an allogeneic stem cell transplant.

The V call is TRBV15, the J call TRBJ2-7, with a weak D call TRBD1 (5 bases). Trimming took 0 bases from V and 2 from J, leaving 8 bases between them. Germline CDR1 is LNHNV and CDR2 is YYDKDF (reference sequence). This CDR3 has 14 amino acids. For the CDR3, the DNA is TGTGCCACCAGCAGAGAAAGGGGCGCCTACGAGCAGTACTTC. Amino acids: CATSRERGAYEQYF.

The V call is TRBV7-2, the J call TRBJ2-7, with 7 bases aligning to TRBD2. In germline, CDR1 is SGHTA, CDR2 FQGNSA. With 0 bases clipped from V and 6 bases from J, the junction kept 11 bases outside the gene matches. This CDR3 is built from 16 residues. This CDR3 is CASSLAPGGLAPEQYF. CDR3 coding DNA: TGTGCCAGCAGCTTAGCGCCGGGGGGACTGGCACCCGAGCAGTACTTC.

The gene calls are TRBV7-9 and TRBJ1-6, with 8 bases identical to TRBD1. V gave up 5 bases and J gave up 10 bases; unmatched junction bases: 10. The CDR3 covers 15 residues. Germline V gives CDR1 SEHNR, CDR2 FQNEAQ (reference sequence). CDR3 sequence reads: CASSGGTGGWSPLHF. The CDR3 coding sequence is TGTGCCAGCAGCGGGGGGACAGGCGGTTGGTCACCCCTCCACTTT.

The chain recombines TRBV6-5 with TRBJ2-5; D is unresolved. Germline CDR1 reads MNHEY; CDR2 reads SVGAGI. This CDR3 has 16 residues. Trimming took off 0 bases at V and 4 bases at J, with 15 bases between the two ends. DNA of the CDR3: TGTGCCAGCAGTTACTCGCGTAATCCGGCCCCAGAGACCCAGTACTTC. It codes for CASSYSRNPAPETQYF.

This chain joins TRBV6-5 and TRBJ2-1; the match to TRBD1 covers 8 bases. Germline-derived CDR1 and CDR2 are MNHEY and SVGAGI. The V segment lost 6 bases and the J segment 5 bases; nucleotides outside the gene matches: 9. The CDR3 is 15 amino acids. In DNA form, the CDR3 reads TGTGCCAGCAGGTTCACAGGGGGGAAGAACAATGAGCAGTTCTTC. Its translation: CASRFTGGKNNEQFF.

V usage is TRBV6-2 or TRBV6-3 and J usage is TRBJ1-5, with a tentative D call TRBD1 (5 bases). The CDR3 extends over 15 amino acids. V lost 6 bases to trimming and J lost 2 bases, with 14 bases between them. In germline, CDR1 is MNHEY, CDR2 SVGEGT. CDR3 nucleotide sequence: TGTGCCAGCAGCTTCGGGGGGAACGGCAATCAGCCCCAGCATTTT. Its translation is CASSFGGNGNQPQHF.

The chain combines TRBV30 with TRBJ1-1; TRBD1 aligns across 9 bases. From germline, CDR1 is GTSNPN and CDR2 SVGIG (reference sequence). CDR3 length equals 14 residues. Germline trimming cut 3 bases from V and 6 bases from J; bases unmatched to any gene: 8. CDR3 DNA sequence: TGTGCCTGGAGGGGGGACAGGGTGGACGCTGAAGCTTTCTTT. This encodes CAWRGDRVDAEAFF.

This sequence joins TRBV28 and TRBJ2-7; D call uncertain. The germline V gene encodes CDR1 MDHEN and CDR2 SYDVKM. The CDR3 spans 11 residues. V was pared by 3 bases and J by 0 bases, with 0 bases between. For the CDR3, the DNA is TGTGCCAGCAGTTTCTCCTACGAGCAGTACTTC. Its translation: CASSFSYEQYF. Full variable domain (outside the CDR3, taken from reference TRBV28 and TRBJ2-7): DVKVTQSSRYLVKRTGEKVFLECVQDMDHENMFWYRQDPGLGLRLIYFSYDVKMKEKGDIPEGYSVSREKKERFSLILESASTNQTSMYLCASSFSYEQYFGPGTRLTVT.

The V gene is TRBV30, the J gene TRBJ1-2; D might be TRBD1 (5 bases). The CDR3 length is 13 residues. The V gene's germline CDR1 is GTSNPN and CDR2 SVGIG (reference sequence). With 8 bases removed from V and 3 bases from J, the gap between germline ends came to 16 bases. In nucleotides, the CDR3 is TGTGCCCCGCCTCAGGGAGTCGACTATGGCTACACCTTC. This translates into CAPPQGVDYGYTF.

V usage is TRBV2 and J usage is TRBJ1-6; D might be TRBD1 (6 bases). The germline CDR1 and CDR2 sequences are SNHLY and FYNNEI. Trimming shortened V by 6 bases and J by 11 bases, and 17 bases separated the two germline ends. The CDR3 runs to 14 residues. CDR3 nucleotides: TGTGCCAGCAGAACGGAAAAGGGGGGGACACCCCTCCACTTT. Its protein is CASRTEKGGTPLHF.

CDR3 in DNA: TGTGCCAGCACAACCGGGGCTCAAAACCACGAGCAGTACTTC. As protein: CASTTGAQNHEQYF. This rearrangement joins TRBV27 to TRBJ2-7; D tentatively fits TRBD1 or TRBD2 (5 bases each). Between the trimmed V and J ends, which lost 7 bases and 5 bases, there was a span of 18 bases. The CDR3 has 14 residues. CDR1 and CDR2 (germline): MNHEY, SMNVEV (reference sequence).

The rearrangement links TRBV6-2 or TRBV6-3 to TRBJ2-1, with D unresolved. V dropped 5 bases and J dropped 3 bases, with 17 bases sitting between them. CDR1 and CDR2 from the germline V gene are MNHEY and SVGEGT. The CDR3 is 16 amino acids. The CDR3 spells CASSDPSIRFYNEQFF. The CDR3 nucleotides are TGTGCCAGCAGTGACCCTTCGATCCGATTCTACAATGAGCAGTTCTTC.

This chain uses TRBV7-9 with TRBJ2-6; 8 bases map to TRBD1. The CDR3 is 15 amino acids. Germline CDR1 reads SEHNR; CDR2 reads FQNEAQ (reference sequence). Trimming removed 6 bases from V and 2 bases from J; junction bases left unmatched: 3. As DNA, the CDR3 is TGTGCCAGCAGTTCACAGGGGGCTGGGGCCAACGTCCTGACTTTC. This sequence encodes CASSSQGAGANVLTF.

This rearrangement joins TRBV20-1 to TRBJ1-1; no firm D call. The V gene's germline CDR1 is DFQATT and CDR2 SNEGSKA (reference sequence). CDR3 length: 11 amino acids. Trimming removed 1 base from V and 8 bases from J, with 8 bases in between. CDR3 DNA: TGCAGTGCTAGAGGGTCTGGGGAAGCTTTCTTT. Amino acid sequence: CSARGSGEAFF.

The genes are TRBV5-4 and TRBJ1-4; 9 positions match TRBD1. J gave up 7 bases and V 3 bases, and 4 bases lay outside the gene matches. Germline V gene sequence: CDR1 SGHNT, CDR2 YYREEE (reference sequence). The length of the CDR3 is 14 residues. The CDR3 region has the DNA TGTGCCAGCAGCTCAGCGGACAGGGGTGAAAAACTGTTTTTT. This codes for CASSSADRGEKLFF.

The chain links TRBV5-6 to TRBJ2-6, with 9 bases that match TRBD1. Germline V gene data show CDR1 as SGHDT and CDR2 as YYEEEE. The trim removed 2 bases at V and 2 bases at J, leaving 5 bases unmatched. The CDR3 contains 17 residues. CDR3 sequence (DNA): TGTGCCAGCAGCTTATTTACAGGGGGCGCTGGGGCCAACGTCCTGACTTTC. It codes for CASSLFTGGAGANVLTF.

The chain combines TRBV6-6 with TRBJ2-7; 10 bases line up with TRBD1. The J segment lost 1 base and the V segment lost 2 bases, leaving 5 bases of the junction unmatched. There are 16 residues in the CDR3. Looked up from germline, CDR1 is MNHNY and CDR2 is SVGAGI (reference sequence). CDR3 nucleotide sequence: TGTGCCAGCAGTTACCAAGGACAGGGGGGGTCCTACGAGCAGTACTTC. Translated: CASSYQGQGGSYEQYF.

The chain links TRBV28 to TRBJ2-7; TRBD2 agrees at 11 bases. V was pared by 7 bases and J by 5 bases, with 7 bases of the junction left unmatched. Germline-derived CDR1 and CDR2 are MDHEN and SYDVKM. The CDR3 loop spans 14 amino acids. The CDR3 DNA follows: TGTGCCAGCACCGAGCTAGCGGGAGGTAACGAGCAGTACTTC. It encodes CASTELAGGNEQYF.

The chain is built from TRBV5-1 and TRBJ2-1; D unresolved. This CDR3 is built from 15 residues. Germline V gene data show CDR1 as SGHRS and CDR2 as YFSETQ. V shed 0 bases and J shed 7 bases, with 14 bases lying between them. CDR3 protein: CASSLVATSGNEQFF. CDR3 in DNA: TGCGCCAGCAGCTTGGTGGCTACCTCCGGAAATGAGCAGTTCTTC.

The rearrangement uses TRBV24-1 and TRBJ2-3; 14 bases fit TRBD2. With V trimmed by 2 bases and J by 1 base, 4 bases remained unmatched. This CDR3 comprises 18 residues. CDR1 and CDR2 from the germline V gene are KGHDR and SFDVKD. Here the CDR3 reads CATSDWTSGRPGTDTQYF. The DNA of the CDR3 is TGTGCCACCAGTGATTGGACTAGCGGGAGGCCCGGCACAGATACGCAGTATTTT.

The chain is built from TRBV28 and TRBJ1-2; D ambiguous. Trimming took off 8 bases at V and 0 bases at J, with 13 bases between the two ends. CDR1 is MDHEN, CDR2 SYDVKM, per germline. The CDR3 runs to 14 residues. CDR3 amino acids: CASHWLRANYGYTF. The CDR3 DNA sequence: TGTGCCAGCCATTGGCTTCGGGCTAACTATGGCTACACCTTC.

The rearrangement uses TRBV6-6 and TRBJ2-3; D call uncertain. The CDR3 sequence is 12 residues long. Trimming took off 5 bases at V and 2 bases at J, with 5 bases between the two ends. CDR1 is MNHNY and CDR2 is SVGAGI in the germline V gene (reference sequence). CDR3 in DNA: TGTGCCAGCAGTCAGAACACAGATACGCAGTATTTT. Protein product: CASSQNTDTQYF.

The CDR3 DNA follows: TGTGCCAGCGGGCAAGGGGACGAGCAGTACTTC. Amino acid sequence: CASGQGDEQYF. The chain carries TRBV12-3 or TRBV12-4 and TRBJ2-7; D is perhaps TRBD1 (5 bases). V was trimmed by 8 bases and J by 5 bases, leaving 10 bases between them. The CDR3 is 11 residues long.

The chain has TRBV24-1 and TRBJ1-1, with unresolved D. Germline V gene lookup returns CDR1 KGHDR and CDR2 SFDVKD. The CDR3 extends over 15 amino acids. V was clipped by 2 bases and J by 3 bases, with 12 bases between them. CDR3 bases: TGTGCCACCAGTGATTCGAAGACGGGTGACACTGAAGCTTTCTTT. Translating gives CATSDSKTGDTEAFF.

The gene calls are TRBV5-8 and TRBJ1-5, with D hard to call. This CDR3 region has 13 residues. CDR1 is SGHTS, CDR2 YDEGEE, per germline. V dropped 0 bases and J dropped 0 bases, with 1 base sitting between them. CDR3: CASSLVSNQPQHF. CDR3 sequence (DNA): TGTGCCAGCAGCTTGGTTAGCAATCAGCCCCAGCATTTT.

The sample holds a few counts of this clone. The gene calls are TRBV24-1 and TRBJ1-2; the D gene is possibly TRBD1 (5 bases). The germline V gene encodes CDR1 KGHDR and CDR2 SFDVKD. V lost 3 bases and J lost 8, with 15 bases in between. The CDR3 is 14 amino acids. The CDR3 here is CATSDKGVACGYTF. CDR3 DNA: TGTGCCACCAGTGATAAAGGGGTGGCGTGCGGCTACACCTTC.

The chain employs TRBV4-3 and TRBJ2-1; 7 bases line up with TRBD1. The V gene's germline CDR1 is LGHNA and CDR2 YSLEER. There are 15 residues in the CDR3. V was clipped by 2 bases and J by 2 bases; unmatched bases: 3. The CDR3, as DNA: TGCGCCAGCAGCCAACAGACAGGGCCCTACAATGAGCAGTTCTTC. It yields the protein CASSQQTGPYNEQFF.

V is TRBV28 and J is TRBJ2-3; 9 nucleotides line up with TRBD1. After removal of 5 bases from V and 4 bases from J, the junction contained 10 bases not matched to a gene. Germline V gene data show CDR1 as MDHEN and CDR2 as SYDVKM. This CDR3 comprises 16 residues. The CDR3 protein is CASSQPRDRASDTQYF. CDR3 in DNA: TGTGCCAGCAGTCAACCTCGGGACAGGGCTTCAGATACGCAGTATTTT.

The chain combines TRBV6-2 or TRBV6-3 with TRBJ1-4, with TRBD1 identical over 9 bases. Trimming cost V 6 bases and J 7 bases; bases outside gene matches: 6. The CDR3 runs 14 residues. In germline, CDR1 is MNHEY, CDR2 SVGEGT. For the CDR3, the DNA is TGTGCCAGCAGCCTGAGGACAGGGGCTGAAAAACTGTTTTTT. Translating it yields CASSLRTGAEKLFF.

The chain recombines TRBV5-6 with TRBJ1-2; D remains unclear. Germline V gene sequence: CDR1 SGHDT, CDR2 YYEEEE. The CDR3 length is 13 residues. V was pared by 0 bases and J by 4 bases, with 7 bases between. This CDR3 is CASSLEGFYGYTF. The CDR3 DNA is TGTGCCAGCAGCTTGGAGGGTTTCTATGGCTACACCTTC.

V gene TRBV12-5 combines with J gene TRBJ2-6; tentatively, D is TRBD2 (5 bases). Trimming took off 1 base at V and 2 bases at J, with 15 bases between the two ends. The CDR3 spans 18 residues. Germline V gene lookup returns CDR1 LGHNT and CDR2 FRNRAP. The CDR3 loop is CASGLAAGLGPGANVLTF. For the CDR3, the DNA is TGTGCTAGTGGTTTGGCAGCCGGACTCGGCCCTGGGGCCAACGTCCTGACTTTC.